Sequencing of this T cell receptor beta chain was carried out in a study of CD8 T cells in ankylosing spondylitis. Study-wide findings and caveats: Earlier work had already found some motif variants in reactive arthritis synovial fluid and blood. Roughly eight highly homologous variants made up a TCR beta motif that seemed to typify ankylosing spondylitis blood. Disease-linked clones were found to be CD8+ and relatively rare in peripheral blood. Disease-linked clones reportedly showed significant enrichment in matched ankylosing spondylitis synovial fluid.

There are 15 residues in the CDR3. A note on this clonotype: The antigen is unknown.

Making the TCR beta libraries involved quantitative 5'-RACE with molecular barcodes. TCRdb reanalysed the 5' RACE reads using MiXCR and keeps one entry per CDR3 protein. The sample has about 540,000 distinct CDR3 sequences, 10% to 15% seen once. The sample consisted of blood, either unsorted or a sorted T cell fraction (not recorded which). The TCR was taken from a male donor with ankylosing spondylitis. The genes are TRBV21-1 and TRBJ2-2; the table's D gene call, TRBD1, was not cross checked with the DNA. TRBV21-1 is shown as a pseudogene. The DNA for the CDR3 is TGTGCCAGCAGCTCTACAGACAGGAACACCGGGGAGCTGTTTTTT. Its translation: CASSSTDRNTGELFF.